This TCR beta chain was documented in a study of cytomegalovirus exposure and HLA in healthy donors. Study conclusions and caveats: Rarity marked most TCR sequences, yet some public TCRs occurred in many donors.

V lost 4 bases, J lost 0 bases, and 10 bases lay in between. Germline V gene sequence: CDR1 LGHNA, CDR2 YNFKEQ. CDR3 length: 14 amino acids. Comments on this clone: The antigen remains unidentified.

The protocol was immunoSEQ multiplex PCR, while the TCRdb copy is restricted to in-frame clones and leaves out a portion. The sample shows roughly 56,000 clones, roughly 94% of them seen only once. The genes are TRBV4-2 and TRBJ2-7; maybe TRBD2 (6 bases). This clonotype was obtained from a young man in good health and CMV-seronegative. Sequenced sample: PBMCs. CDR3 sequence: CASSPRTNSYEQYF. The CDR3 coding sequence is TGTGCCAGCAGCCCCCGGACTAACTCCTACGAGCAGTACTTC.